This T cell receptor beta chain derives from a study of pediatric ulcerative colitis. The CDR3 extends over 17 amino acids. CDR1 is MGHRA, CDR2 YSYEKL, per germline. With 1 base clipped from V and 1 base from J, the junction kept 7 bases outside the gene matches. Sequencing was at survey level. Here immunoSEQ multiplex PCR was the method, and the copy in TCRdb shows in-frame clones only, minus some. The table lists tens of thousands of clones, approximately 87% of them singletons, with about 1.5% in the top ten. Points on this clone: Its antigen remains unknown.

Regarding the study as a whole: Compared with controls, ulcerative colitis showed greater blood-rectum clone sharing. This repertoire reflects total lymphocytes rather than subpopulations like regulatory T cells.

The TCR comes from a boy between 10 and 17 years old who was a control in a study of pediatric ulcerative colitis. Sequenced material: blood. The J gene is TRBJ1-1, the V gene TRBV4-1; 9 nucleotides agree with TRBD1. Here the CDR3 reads CASSQGRMGQGNTEAFF. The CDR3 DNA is TGCGCCAGCAGCCAAGGACGAATGGGACAGGGGAACACTGAAGCTTTCTTT.